This entry concerns a single TCR beta chain. It has no known antigen specificity. Base quality data are lacking; no much larger clone is found one base away. This specimen belongs to a study of T cells in localized non-small cell lung cancer (dated by TCRdb to 2020 to 2022). Regarding the research as a whole: Comparing tumors with uninvolved tumor-adjacent lungs, the study looked at the T cell repertoires of 236 patients with early-stage NSCLC. NSCLC patients had a mean age of approximately 70 years, and 120 to 150 were male and over 85 female. The cohort comprised 236 treatment-naïve NSCLC patients with resected, localized lung tumors. Here is what the overall study found, with its caveats: Uninvolved tumor-adjacent lung showed the highest T cell clonality, higher than tumor, which suggests more focused antigenic responses in the adjacent lung. Higher blood T cell density associated with longer overall survival, while higher adjacent-lung clonality associated with shorter survival. Since the design was exploratory, TCR variables were selected using unadjusted p-values with no false-discovery rate correction. Because multi-region tumor sequencing was not performed, intratumor heterogeneity could not be ruled out. Of the top 100 tumor clones, a median of 57 were detected in paired uninvolved adjacent lung; roughly 29 were also among that lung's top 100.

TCR beta CDR3 regions were sequenced from DNA using the immunoSEQ Assay. From the authors' description of their analysis: T cell density was computed as TCR beta template counts normalized to usable DNA estimated by amplifying housekeeping genes. Richness was estimated with the preseqR package, extrapolating to 400,000 templates for PBMC samples and 120,000 templates for tissue samples. Clonality was defined by subtracting Pielou's evenness from one. To identify tissue-enriched TCRs, differential abundance testing was run on productive amino-acid clonotypes with a minimum total count of 5 and an alpha of 0.1. The Jaccard Index and the Morisita Overlap Index were used to measure repertoire overlap between compartments. TCR beta CDR3s were clustered by GLIPH together with public tetramer-defined viral CDR3s, and at least three viral sequences plus V-gene enrichment were required for viral motifs. TCRdb provides this immuneACCESS table in a form limited to in-frame rearrangements. Some clones are lacking; in checked studies, under half of them reflect an unresolved V gene, and why the rest are absent is not known. The V and J calls and the clone size are those of that table, but D and trimming were determined from the DNA. Counted in this sample were roughly 30,000 clones; around 90% of them appeared once. The biggest ten clones account for about 3% of the sample.

The germline V gene encodes CDR1 MNHNY and CDR2 SVGAGI (reference sequence). Clipping removes 6 bases from V and 2 bases from J, with 9 as the unmatched junction base count. Counted from cysteine to phenylalanine, this CDR3 has 16 amino acids. Here the CDR3 DNA is all that survives: 48 bases in frame from base 1. At diagnosis, tumor, uninvolved tumor-adjacent lung and peripheral blood were collected and then preserved as a mix of FFPE and fresh-frozen material. For TCR repertoire profiling, the blood samples were analyzed as peripheral blood mononuclear cells. Sequences were derived from peripheral blood, sampled before any cancer treatment. In this chain, TRBV6-6 is recombined with TRBJ2-2; TRBD2 matches 7 bases in the middle. This clonotype originated in a woman aged 18 to 50 with stage I lung adenocarcinoma. The CDR3 reads CASSSLASGNTGELFF. In nucleotide form, the sequence is TGTGCCAGCAGCTCACTCGCTAGCGGCAACACCGGGGAGCTGTTTTTT.